This T cell receptor beta chain was captured in a study of blood T cell repertoires in COVID-19. The germline V gene has CDR1 MDHEN and CDR2 SYDVKM. Trimming cost V 6 bases and J 2 bases, with 17 bases left between them. The CDR3 runs to 15 residues. Clones were read by immunoSEQ multiplex PCR, and TCRdb kept only the in-frame ones, dropping some. The sample holds 150,000 or so clones; about 79% are singletons and the top ten take around 3%. The sample taken for sequencing was PBMCs or T cells enriched from blood (not recorded which). The rearrangement uses TRBV28 and TRBJ2-7; tentatively, D is TRBD2 (6 bases). This receptor was obtained from a woman between 45 and 60 years old who had recovered from COVID-19. CDR3 coding DNA: TGTGCCAGCAGCCCACCGGGAGATTTTGCCTACGAGCAGTACTTC. It yields the protein CASSPPGDFAYEQYF.